The 22 T cell receptor beta chains below come from one sample, sequenced in a study of blood T cells in healthy people across ages. Primers used in a second PCR of roughly 6 to 12 cycles were a sample-barcoded 5' primer and a J-beta primer mix. Using its own MiXCR run on the 5' RACE reads, TCRdb lists one record per CDR3 protein. The sample has about a million distinct CDR3 sequences, under 50% seen once. Sequencing was carried out using blood. Source of these receptors: a man younger than 45 in good health.

The V call is TRBV6-2 or TRBV6-3, the J call TRBJ2-7; D possibly corresponds to TRBD1 (6 bases). V was shortened by 6 bases and J by 3 bases, with 15 bases between the two germline ends. Germline values: CDR1 MNHEY, CDR2 SVGEGT. This CDR3 contains 14 residues. CDR3 sequence (DNA): TGTGCCAGCAGACCCGACAGGTCCGTCTACGAGCAGTACTTC. The encoded protein is CASRPDRSVYEQYF.

This clonotype was seen repeatedly, ten times or more. The rearrangement links TRBV20-1 to TRBJ2-3, with 9 bases lining up with TRBD1. CDR3 length: 14 residues. Germline V gives CDR1 DFQATT, CDR2 SNEGSKA (reference sequence). V was clipped by 1 base and J by 4 bases; unmatched bases: 3. The CDR3 DNA follows: TGCAGTGCTAGAGGGGACAGGGTGCCAGATACGCAGTATTTT. This gives the protein CSARGDRVPDTQYF.

The rearrangement uses TRBV20-1 and TRBJ2-1; 9 bases line up with TRBD1. The germline gives CDR1 DFQATT, CDR2 SNEGSKA (reference sequence). CDR3 size: 16 residues. J gave up 0 bases and V 5 bases, and 8 bases lay outside the gene matches. Here the CDR3 reads CSAADRGKSSYNEQFF. CDR3 sequence (DNA): TGCAGTGCTGCGGACAGGGGTAAAAGCTCCTACAATGAGCAGTTCTTC.

Remarks on this clonotype: Its ends do not fully match the called genes, so a read error is possible. The V call is TRBV29-1, the J call TRBJ2-3, with TRBD2 as a possible D gene (7 bases). Germline CDR1 and CDR2: SQVTM and ANQGSEA. The CDR3 consists of 17 residues. For the CDR3, the DNA is TGCGGCGTTGAAGTACCGAGGGGGGGAACTAGCACAGATACGCAGTATTTT. The encoded protein is CGVEVPRGGTSTDTQYF.

The table lists this clonotype with a few counts. The gene calls are TRBV6-6 and TRBJ1-2; TRBD1 might be the D (6 bases). The germline gives CDR1 MNHNY, CDR2 SVGAGI (reference sequence). The V and J ends lost 0 bases and 3 bases respectively, with 8 bases between them. This CDR3 has 14 residues. CDR3: CASSYSSGDYGYTF. The CDR3 nucleotides are TGTGCCAGCAGTTACTCTTCAGGGGACTATGGCTACACCTTC.

For the CDR3, the DNA is TGTGCCAGCAGCGTAGAGAGGAGGAAGGGGGCTCCTTCTAACTATGGCTACACCTTC. Its translation: CASSVERRKGAPSNYGYTF. This chain links TRBV9 with TRBJ1-2; 7 bases map to TRBD1. Germline V lookup: CDR1 SGDLS, CDR2 YYNGEE. This CDR3 is built from 19 residues. With V trimmed by 0 bases and J by 0 bases, 14 bases remained unmatched.

V gene TRBV29-1 combines with J gene TRBJ2-4, with D maybe TRBD2 (6 bases). The J call may be faulty, since TRBJ2-7 better matches the DNA end. The CDR3 runs 13 residues. CDR1 SQVTM and CDR2 ANQGSEA come from the germline V gene. This chain's CDR3 is CSVRGQGGNEQYF. DNA for the CDR3: TGCAGCGTCCGAGGGCAGGGAGGTAACGAGCAGTACTTC.

This clonotype was detected ten times or more. The chain uses TRBV4-1 and TRBJ1-2, with 12 bases identical to TRBD1. The CDR3 loop spans 15 amino acids. Unmatched junction bases numbered 6, after V lost 6 bases and J lost 4 bases. Germline CDR1 reads MGHRA; CDR2 reads YSYEKL. Here the CDR3 DNA reads TGCGCCAGCAGTCCCGGGACAGGGGGCACCTATGGCTACACCTTC. Residues: CASSPGTGGTYGYTF.

V usage is TRBV12-3 or TRBV12-4 and J usage is TRBJ2-7; D is uncertain. The ends were cut back, 3 bases at V and 0 bases at J, with 9 bases in the middle. This CDR3 has 14 residues. The CDR3 region is CASSLSASSYEQYF. CDR3 sequence (DNA): TGTGCCAGCAGTTTGTCAGCGAGCTCCTACGAGCAGTACTTC.

The V and J genes are TRBV9 and TRBJ1-2; tentatively, D is TRBD1 (6 bases). The ends were cut back, 2 bases at V and 2 bases at J, with 13 bases in the middle. Germline CDR1 reads SGDLS; CDR2 reads YYNGEE. The CDR3 runs 15 residues. CDR3 amino acids: CASSVGQVDNYGYTF. The CDR3 DNA follows: TGTGCCAGCAGCGTGGGACAAGTAGACAACTATGGCTACACCTTC. The full variable domain, completed using reference TRBV9 and TRBJ1-2, is DSGVTQTPKHLITATGQRVTLRCSPRSGDLSVYWYQQSLDQGLQFLIQYYNGEERAKGNILERFSAQQFPDLHSELNLSSLELGDSALYFCASSVGQVDNYGYTFGSGTRLTVV.

The V and J genes are TRBV11-3 and TRBJ2-5; tentative D call: TRBD2 (5 bases). The CDR3 totals 13 residues. The germline V gene encodes CDR1 SGHNT and CDR2 YENEEA. The V end lost 10 bases, the J end lost 3 bases, and 15 bases lay between the germline ends. CDR3 amino acids: CATQRAEKETQYF. CDR3 nucleotides: TGTGCCACCCAGCGAGCGGAAAAAGAGACCCAGTACTTC.

The rearrangement joins TRBV7-2 to TRBJ1-2; D remains unclear. With 0 bases removed from V and 6 bases from J, the gap between germline ends came to 17 bases. The germline V gene has CDR1 SGHTA and CDR2 FQGNSA. There are 16 residues in the CDR3. The CDR3 sequence is CASSLAVFGGLDGYTF. CDR3 nucleotides: TGTGCCAGCAGCTTAGCCGTTTTTGGAGGGTTGGATGGCTACACCTTC.

This rearrangement joins TRBV12-3 or TRBV12-4 to TRBJ2-7, with D possibly being TRBD1 (5 bases). CDR3 length: 14 residues. Trimming shortened V by 3 bases and J by 0 bases, and 9 bases separated the two germline ends. Here the CDR3 reads CASSFRASSYEQYF. The CDR3 nucleotides are TGTGCCAGCAGTTTCAGGGCATCCTCCTACGAGCAGTACTTC.

The V call is TRBV5-1, the J call TRBJ2-5; D may correspond to TRBD1 or TRBD2 (6 bases each). TRBJ2-7 matches the DNA end more closely, so the J call is doubtful. Germline CDR1 and CDR2: SGHRS and YFSETQ. The CDR3 length is 15 residues. The CDR3 loop is CASSSGQGRTYEQYF. The CDR3 region has the DNA TGCGCCAGCAGCTCGGGGCAGGGGAGGACCTACGAGCAGTACTTC.

The chain is built from TRBV5-4 and TRBJ2-5; D may be TRBD2 (5 bases). CDR1 and CDR2 from the germline V gene are SGHNT and YYREEE (reference sequence). This CDR3 spans 13 amino acids. V was cut by 4 bases and J by 5 bases, with 12 bases left in between. The CDR3 region has the DNA TGTGCCAGCAGCGTGCTTCCGGGGGAGACCCAGTACTTC. It translates to CASSVLPGETQYF. The complete variable domain, with remaining parts taken from reference TRBV5-4 and TRBJ2-5, reads ETGVTQSPTHLIKTRGQQVTLRCSSQSGHNTVSWYQQALGQGPQFIFQYYREEENGRGNFPPRFSGLQFPNYSSELNVNALELDDSALYLCASSVLPGETQYFGPGTRLLVL.

A few counts support this clonotype. The chain employs TRBV20-1 and TRBJ2-7; D is possibly TRBD1 or TRBD2 (5 bases each). The length of the CDR3 is 14 residues. Germline CDR1 and CDR2: DFQATT and SNEGSKA (reference sequence). Trimming left V 5 bases short and J 0 bases short, with 14 bases between. For the CDR3, the DNA is TGCAGTGCTGAGGGGTACCTGAGCTCCTACGAGCAGTACTTC. It encodes CSAEGYLSSYEQYF.

This clonotype was seen only a few times. The gene calls are TRBV7-9 and TRBJ2-1; perhaps TRBD1 as D (5 bases). This CDR3 is built from 13 residues. CDR1 is SEHNR and CDR2 is FQNEAQ in the germline V gene (reference sequence). V was shortened by 5 bases and J by 8 bases, with 13 bases between the two germline ends. CDR3 protein: CASSQAQGYEQFF. The CDR3 DNA reads TGTGCCAGCAGCCAAGCTCAGGGTTATGAGCAGTTCTTC.

The chain couples TRBV6-2 or TRBV6-3 to TRBJ2-1; 7 bases align to TRBD1. CDR1 is MNHEY, CDR2 SVGEGT, per germline. The CDR3 is 17 residues long. V trimming: 10 bases; J trimming: 0 bases; junction bases outside the gene matches: 15. Here the CDR3 DNA reads TGTGCCACCGAAGGACAGGTTCCCTCCTCCTCCTACAATGAGCAGTTCTTC. Translation: CATEGQVPSSSYNEQFF.

This clonotype was counted a few times. The gene calls are TRBV6-6 and TRBJ1-2; 8 nucleotides agree with TRBD1. CDR1 and CDR2 from the germline V gene are MNHNY and SVGAGI (reference sequence). CDR3 size: 15 residues. The J segment lost 5 bases and the V segment lost 7 bases, leaving 12 bases of the junction unmatched. CDR3 loop: CASIRAGGRSYGYTF. In DNA form, the CDR3 reads TGTGCCAGCATAAGGGCAGGGGGCAGGAGTTATGGCTACACCTTC.

This rearrangement joins TRBV7-2 to TRBJ2-4, with D uncertain. Per the germline V gene, CDR1 is SGHTA and CDR2 is FQGNSA. Deletions cut 1 base from V and 1 base from J, with 8 bases between. The CDR3 has 15 amino acids. In DNA, the CDR3 is TGTGCCAGCAGCTTAGGATCTCTGGCCAAAAACATTCAGTACTTC. Encoded protein: CASSLGSLAKNIQYF.

The chain is built from TRBV21-1 and TRBJ1-2; the table's D call of TRBD1 was not tested on the DNA. TRBV21-1 is annotated as a pseudogene. CDR3 length equals 14 residues. For the CDR3, the DNA is TGTGCCAGGTCGTCCCCAACTGGGGGCTATGGCTACACCTTC. This translates into CARSSPTGGYGYTF.

The rearrangement uses TRBV12-3 or TRBV12-4 and TRBJ1-4, with TRBD1 matching over 8 bases. The CDR3 spans 16 residues. V lost 3 bases and J lost 5; bases outside the gene matches: 8. The CDR3 sequence is CASSFGRGPVNEKLFF. The DNA for the CDR3 is TGTGCCAGCAGTTTTGGCAGGGGGCCGGTGAATGAAAAACTGTTTTTT.